The clone carrying this TCR beta chain was detected many times. Its specificity is unknown. The sample comes from a study of T cells in Graves' hyperthyroidism and ophthalmopathy. There were TCR beta CDR3 regions amplified from RNA transcripts. HTBI primers were employed in a first-round RT-PCR of the TCR CDR3. TCRdb analysed the multiplex PCR reads with MiXCR anew, one entry per CDR3 protein. The sample holds hundreds of thousands of distinct CDR3 sequences, around a sixth seen once. Graves' hyperthyroidism is called stable when ophthalmopathy does not progress within 18 months. Patients aged 18 to 65 with hyperthyroidism were newly diagnosed, with duration under 2 months. Overall study findings and caveats: By a 13 V-J model, ophthalmopathy was set apart from stable hyperthyroidism. Blood held most thyroid clonotypes expanded above 0.001 frequency.

The receptor comes from a woman between 18 and 30 years old with Graves' hyperthyroidism. Sequenced material: blood.

The CDR3 DNA reads as TGTGCCAGCAGTGTATCCCACAACAGGGAACGCTATGGCTACACCTTC. As protein: CASSVSHNRERYGYTF. The chain has TRBV12-3 or TRBV12-4 and TRBJ1-2; D might be TRBD1 (6 bases). This CDR3 is built from 16 residues. V was clipped by 5 bases and J by 4 bases, with 20 bases between them.